Listed here are 17 T cell receptor beta chains from one sample, sequenced in a study of shared clonotypes between healthy human individuals. Assay used: immunoSEQ multiplex PCR; TCRdb lists only in-frame clones, some missing. The table has about 1 million clones, more than 60% seen once. The material sequenced was memory CD4+ T cells sorted from blood. Indicated subset: CD45RA-negative fraction. These receptors were collected from a man between 18 and 35 years old in good health.

CDR3 coding DNA: TGTGCCAGCAGCCCGTGGACAGGGGGATTCGCCGAGCAGTACTTC. Translated: CASSPWTGGFAEQYF. The J gene is TRBJ2-7, the V gene TRBV5-6; 10 nucleotides line up with TRBD1. V was clipped by 4 bases and J by 6 bases; unmatched bases: 10. Germline assignment: CDR1 SGHDT and CDR2 YYEEEE. This CDR3 is 15 amino acids long. Drawing the rest from reference TRBV5-6 and TRBJ2-7, the complete variable domain is DAGVTQSPTHLIKTRGQQVTLRCSPKSGHDTVSWYQQALGQGPQFIFQYYEEEERQRGNFPDRFSGHQFPNYSSELNVNALLLGDSALYLCASSPWTGGFAEQYFGPGTRLTVT.

The chain uses TRBV6-1 and TRBJ1-5; 10 bases are a match to TRBD1. The germline V gene encodes CDR1 MNHNS and CDR2 SASEGT. After removal of 6 bases from V and 5 bases from J, the junction contained 4 bases not matched to a gene. The CDR3 length is 14 residues. CDR3 sequence: CASSAGQGHQPQHF. The CDR3 nucleotides are TGTGCCAGCAGCGCGGGACAGGGGCATCAGCCCCAGCATTTT.

This chain connects TRBV2 to TRBJ1-2; D perhaps matches TRBD1 (6 bases). CDR3 length: 14 amino acids. Looked up from germline, CDR1 is SNHLY and CDR2 is FYNNEI. Trimming shortened V by 4 bases and J by 0 bases, and 9 bases separated the two germline ends. The CDR3 region has the DNA TGTGCCAGCAGTGCGACAGGTGCTAACTATGGCTACACCTTC. It specifies CASSATGANYGYTF.

The chain recombines TRBV11-3 with TRBJ1-3; no reliable D call. The V gene's germline CDR1 is SGHNT and CDR2 YENEEA. The CDR3 loop spans 14 amino acids. Trimming removed 5 bases from V and 2 bases from J, with 10 bases in between. The CDR3 DNA reads TGTGCCAGCAGCGAAGGGAGGGCTGGAAACACCATATATTTT. Protein: CASSEGRAGNTIYF.

The rearrangement joins TRBV7-2 to TRBJ2-7, with D uncertain. Germline values: CDR1 SGHTA, CDR2 FQGNSA. CDR3 length: 15 residues. With 1 base removed from V and 2 bases from J, the gap between germline ends came to 12 bases. The DNA of the CDR3 is TGTGCCAGCAGCTTAGATGGCGGAGCTACCTACGAGCAGTACTTC. As protein: CASSLDGGATYEQYF.

There are a few counts of this clone. The rearrangement links TRBV7-8 to TRBJ1-5, with a weak D call TRBD1 (5 bases). This CDR3 has 15 amino acids. V gave up 7 bases and J gave up 2 bases, with 15 bases separating them. Germline loops: CDR1 SGHVS, CDR2 FQNEAQ. CDR3 sequence: CASTLGGGGNQPQHF. The CDR3 DNA follows: TGTGCCAGCACCCTAGGTGGGGGTGGCAATCAGCCCCAGCATTTT.

This clone was observed many times. The chain uses TRBV28 and TRBJ2-2; D remains unclear. CDR3 size: 14 residues. Looked up from germline, CDR1 is MDHEN and CDR2 is SYDVKM. V gave up 8 bases and J gave up 2 bases, with 12 bases separating them. CDR3 residues: CASLGAVNTGELFF. The DNA for the CDR3 is TGTGCCAGCTTAGGAGCTGTTAACACCGGGGAGCTGTTTTTT. Full variable domain (remainder filled in from reference TRBV28 and TRBJ2-2): DVKVTQSSRYLVKRTGEKVFLECVQDMDHENMFWYRQDPGLGLRLIYFSYDVKMKEKGDIPEGYSVSREKKERFSLILESASTNQTSMYLCASLGAVNTGELFFGEGSRLTVL.

The chain recombines TRBV30 with TRBJ1-1; 9 positions agree with TRBD1. The CDR3 has 14 amino acids. Looked up from germline, CDR1 is GTSNPN and CDR2 is SVGIG (reference sequence). J gave up 5 bases and V 5 bases, and 9 bases lay outside the gene matches. CDR3 nucleotide sequence: TGTGCCTGGGGTCTAGACAGGGGGGGTACTGAAGCTTTCTTT. Translation gives CAWGLDRGGTEAFF.

In this sample, this clone turned up once. Germline is not matched at one junction end, which may reflect a read error. V gene TRBV30 combines with J gene TRBJ2-3; no clear D gene. Per the germline V gene, CDR1 is GTSNPN and CDR2 is SVGIG (reference sequence). The CDR3 length is 13 residues. CDR3 DNA: TGTGCCTGGGGTGTAGGGCAGCCAGATACGCAGTATTTT. Its translation: CAWGVGQPDTQYF.

To note about this clone: This may stem from a read error, because a much larger clone lies one nucleotide away. Other DNA variants within this sample encode the same CDR3. The rearrangement links TRBV30 to TRBJ2-7; a weak D match, TRBD1 (6 bases). This CDR3 region has 12 residues. Trimming took 2 bases from V and 3 from J, leaving 8 bases between them. Germline CDR1 GTSNPN, CDR2 SVGIG (reference sequence). CDR3: CAWSQQGYEQYF. CDR3 DNA sequence: TGTGCCTGGAGTCAACAGGGCTACGAGCAGTACTTC.

For this clone: The sample has other DNA sequences that encode this CDR3 too. J is TRBJ2-7 and V is TRBV10-3; D perhaps matches TRBD2 (6 bases). Germline V lookup: CDR1 ENHRY, CDR2 SYGVKD. The CDR3 extends over 14 amino acids. Between the trimmed V and J ends, which lost 4 bases and 2 bases, there was a span of 12 bases. The CDR3: CAISVGGSTYEQYF. The CDR3 nucleotides are TGTGCCATCAGTGTGGGGGGTTCGACCTACGAGCAGTACTTC.

A remark on this clone: Given a much more abundant clone one base away, this may be a read error. The rearrangement links TRBV30 to TRBJ2-5, with D possibly being TRBD2 (5 bases). The DNA end is a closer match to TRBJ2-7, so the J assignment may be wrong. This CDR3 region has 12 residues. Germline V CDR1 and CDR2: GTSNPN, SVGIG (reference sequence). The CDR3 spells CAFAGNSYEQYF. In DNA, the CDR3 is TGTGCCTTTGCCGGGAACTCCTACGAGCAGTACTTC.

The chain couples TRBV9 to TRBJ1-1; D call uncertain. Per germline, CDR1 SGDLS and CDR2 YYNGEE. Deletions cut 0 bases from V and 4 bases from J, with 7 bases between. The CDR3 sequence is 13 residues long. CDR3 loop: CASSVEVVTEAFF. DNA of the CDR3: TGTGCCAGCAGCGTAGAAGTGGTCACTGAAGCTTTCTTT.

The chain combines TRBV7-9 with TRBJ2-1; TRBD2 aligns across 9 bases. Germline assignment: CDR1 SEHNR and CDR2 FQNEAQ (reference sequence). The CDR3 is made up of 16 amino acids. V dropped 1 base and J dropped 9; count of bases not matched to a gene: 10. The DNA for the CDR3 is TGTGCCAGCAGCTTAGGGGGAATAGCGGGAGAACGTGAGCAGTTCTTC. As protein: CASSLGGIAGEREQFF.

About this clone: The same CDR3 is also encoded by other DNA sequences in this sample. V is TRBV7-2 and J is TRBJ2-3; 7 bases fit TRBD2. Germline loops: CDR1 SGHTA, CDR2 FQGNSA. V gave up 4 bases and J gave up 5 bases; unmatched junction bases: 15. CDR3 length: 17 amino acids. The CDR3 DNA follows: TGTGCCAGCAGCTCAAGGCTCGCGGGAGAGAGGGGAGATACGCAGTATTTT. Translated, it gives CASSSRLAGERGDTQYF.

The chain couples TRBV18 to TRBJ1-5; possible D gene TRBD1, 6 bases. Trimming left V 2 bases short and J 6 bases short, with 11 bases between. CDR1 is KGHSH and CDR2 is LQKENI in the germline V gene. This CDR3 region has 14 residues. The CDR3 DNA is TGTGCCAGCTCACCAGCTTCAGGGGTTCAGCCCCAGCATTTT. Its protein is CASSPASGVQPQHF.

The chain links TRBV9 to TRBJ2-5; 7 nucleotides match TRBD2. Germline V gene lookup returns CDR1 SGDLS and CDR2 YYNGEE. The CDR3 totals 16 residues. J lost 4 bases, V lost 2 bases, and 11 bases had no gene match. CDR3 sequence (DNA): TGTGCCAGCAGCGTGGGGAGCGGGATGTGGTCAGAGACCCAGTACTTC. It specifies CASSVGSGMWSETQYF.